These T cell receptor beta chains were read from a single sample in a study of blood T cell repertoires in COVID-19. Repertoires were generated with immunoSEQ multiplex PCR, while TCRdb's copy carries only in-frame clones and drops some. Among about 7,500 clones, over 70% were seen once, and the ten largest hold about 17%. Specimen: peripheral blood. The receptors here all came from a human donor in a cohort sampled during active COVID-19. Both conserved end residues are part of each CDR3. A D gene is named only where the DNA matches it firmly. Not every row has a clone size; where given, it reads once, few, many or a size class.

TRBD1	TRBJ2-5	-	TRBV7-9	CASSPQTGTGETQYF	TGTGCCAGCAGCCCACAGACAGGGACGGGAGAGACCCAGTACTTC
-	TRBJ2-2	-	TRBV14	CASSQGPPRATATGELFF	TGTGCCAGCAGCCAAGGTCCCCCGCGCGCTACAGCCACCGGGGAGCTGTTTTTT
TRBD1	TRBJ1-1	-	TRBV19	CASSPRGQGITEAFF	TGTGCCAGTAGTCCCCGAGGACAGGGGATCACTGAAGCTTTCTTT
-	TRBJ2-7	-	TRBV29-1	CSVVAKPTYEQYF	TGCAGCGTTGTAGCTAAACCGACCTACGAGCAGTACTTC
TRBD1	TRBJ2-1	few	TRBV24-1	CATSDSVQWDRGRLDEQFF	TGTGCCACCAGTGATTCCGTACAATGGGACAGGGGGCGCTTGGATGAGCAGTTCTTC
TRBD2	TRBJ2-7	few	TRBV6-5	CASSSGGQGEQYF	TGTGCCAGCAGTTCGGGGGGGCAGGGCGAGCAGTACTTC
-	TRBJ2-3	-	TRBV24-1	CATSDPDSRDTQYF	TGTGCCACCAGTGACCCGGACTCCCGGGATACGCAGTATTTT
-	TRBJ1-1	-	TRBV7-2	CASSPVGGRITEAFF	TGTGCCAGCAGCCCCGTGGGGGGGAGGATCACTGAAGCTTTCTTT
-	TRBJ1-2	-	TRBV19	CASSIDGDSPSDGYTF	TGTGCCAGTAGTATAGACGGCGACAGTCCCTCAGATGGCTACACCTTC
TRBD1	TRBJ1-1	-	TRBV12-5	CASGLGRTGPATGTEAGTFF	TGTGCTAGTGGTTTGGGTCGGACGGGGCCTGCGACCGGGACAGAGGCTGGAACTTTCTTT
-	TRBJ1-5	-	TRBV19	CASSAQGKGNQPQHF	TGTGCCAGTAGTGCACAGGGAAAGGGCAATCAGCCCCAGCATTTT
TRBD1	TRBJ2-5	-	TRBV6-5	CASSPLEDRVETQYF	TGTGCCAGCAGCCCGTTAGAGGACAGGGTAGAGACCCAGTACTTC
-	TRBJ2-7	-	TRBV5-6	CASSLDGGITYEQYF	TGTGCCAGCAGCCTAGACGGGGGAATCACCTACGAGCAGTACTTC
TRBD2	TRBJ2-1	few	TRBV5-1	CASSSGLAEYNEQFF	TGCGCCAGCAGCTCGGGACTAGCGGAGTACAATGAGCAGTTCTTC
TRBD1	TRBJ1-2	-	TRBV4-3	CASSQEVGQGSGYTF	TGCGCCAGCAGCCAAGAGGTGGGACAGGGGTCTGGCTACACCTTC
TRBD1	TRBJ2-5	once	TRBV9	CASSATGGKETQYF	TGTGCCAGCAGCGCGACAGGGGGCAAGGAGACCCAGTACTTC
TRBD1	TRBJ2-7	-	TRBV5-6	CASSLAGTGETDEQYF	TGTGCCAGCAGCTTGGCCGGGACAGGGGAGACGGACGAGCAGTACTTC
TRBD2	TRBJ2-1	medium-sized	TRBV5-5	CASSLTSGTFYEQFF	TGTGCCAGCAGCTTAACTAGCGGGACTTTCTATGAGCAGTTCTTC
TRBD2	TRBJ2-1	-	TRBV15	CATSRDTGREDSGYNEQFF	TGTGCCACCAGCAGGGACACGGGGCGGGAGGATTCGGGCTACAATGAGCAGTTCTTC
-	TRBJ1-5	few	TRBV6-2/TRBV6-3	CASSPNLGTNQPQHF	TGTGCCAGCAGCCCGAATTTGGGCACCAATCAGCCCCAGCATTTT
-	TRBJ1-1	large	TRBV6-5	CASRRHSAAEAFF	TGTGCCAGCAGGAGACATTCCGCCGCTGAAGCTTTCTTT
TRBD1	TRBJ2-3	-	TRBV19	CASSPWDRGASDTQYF	TGTGCCAGTAGTCCGTGGGACAGGGGGGCATCAGATACGCAGTATTTT